This is a list of T cell receptor beta chains from one sample in a study of blood T cell repertoires in COVID-19. The method was immunoSEQ multiplex PCR; TCRdb's version includes in-frame clones alone and lacks a portion of them. The sample includes about 52,000 clones, over 75% seen only once; the top ten take more than 20%. Sequencing input: peripheral blood. The receptors shown here come from a woman older than 75 with COVID-19, enrolled during active disease. Both conserved end residues are part of each CDR3. Fields, in order: CDR3 protein, CDR3 DNA, J gene, clone size, V gene, D gene. D genes are given only for firm matches. Clone size is shown for a subset of rows, as once, few, many or a class of expanded clone.

CDR3 protein: CAWSRREEQFF; CDR3 DNA: TGTGCCTGGAGTAGGCGGGAGGAGCAGTTCTTC; J gene: TRBJ2-1; clone size: NA; V gene: TRBV30; D gene: TRBD2
CDR3 protein: CASSARMNTEAFF; CDR3 DNA: TGTGCCAGCAGCGCCAGGATGAACACTGAAGCTTTCTTT; J gene: TRBJ1-1; clone size: few; V gene: TRBV12-3/TRBV12-4; D gene: NA
CDR3 protein: CASTPWAGGYNEQFF; CDR3 DNA: TGTGCCAGCACTCCTTGGGCAGGGGGCTACAATGAGCAGTTCTTC; J gene: TRBJ2-1; clone size: NA; V gene: TRBV6-5; D gene: TRBD1
CDR3 protein: CASSQMTGLYNEQFF; CDR3 DNA: TGCGCCAGCAGCCAAATGACAGGGTTGTACAATGAGCAGTTCTTC; J gene: TRBJ2-1; clone size: NA; V gene: TRBV4-1; D gene: TRBD1
CDR3 protein: CSVGTSGRADTQYF; CDR3 DNA: TGCAGCGTTGGGACTAGCGGGAGAGCAGATACGCAGTATTTT; J gene: TRBJ2-3; clone size: NA; V gene: TRBV29-1; D gene: TRBD2
CDR3 protein: CAWAGQSNSPLHF; CDR3 DNA: TGTGCCTGGGCTGGACAGTCAAATTCACCCCTCCACTTT; J gene: TRBJ1-6; clone size: NA; V gene: TRBV30; D gene: NA
CDR3 protein: CASSQLGGQYEQYF; CDR3 DNA: TGCGCCAGCAGCCAATTGGGAGGACAATACGAGCAGTACTTC; J gene: TRBJ2-7; clone size: NA; V gene: TRBV4-1; D gene: NA
CDR3 protein: CASSLAGTTDNEQFF; CDR3 DNA: TGTGCCAGCAGCTTAGCCGGGACTACTGACAATGAGCAGTTCTTC; J gene: TRBJ2-1; clone size: NA; V gene: TRBV7-2; D gene: TRBD2
CDR3 protein: CASSLWRQSYWQFF; CDR3 DNA: TGTGCCAGCAGCTTGTGGAGACAGTCGTACTGGCAGTTCTTC; J gene: TRBJ2-1; clone size: NA; V gene: TRBV7-3; D gene: NA
CDR3 protein: CASSFSGRATDTQYF; CDR3 DNA: TGTGCCAGCAGCTTTAGCGGGAGGGCGACAGATACGCAGTATTTT; J gene: TRBJ2-3; clone size: once; V gene: TRBV11-2; D gene: TRBD2
CDR3 protein: CASSSASGRALSGELFF; CDR3 DNA: TGTGCCAGCAGCTCGGCTAGCGGGAGGGCTTTGTCCGGGGAGCTGTTTTTT; J gene: TRBJ2-2; clone size: NA; V gene: TRBV7-9; D gene: TRBD2
CDR3 protein: CASRRDSMNTEAFF; CDR3 DNA: TGTGCCAGCAGACGGGACAGTATGAACACTGAAGCTTTCTTT; J gene: TRBJ1-1; clone size: few; V gene: TRBV2; D gene: TRBD1
CDR3 protein: CASSQTVPTEAFF; CDR3 DNA: TGTGCCAGCAGCCAAACAGTGCCAACTGAAGCTTTCTTT; J gene: TRBJ1-1; clone size: NA; V gene: TRBV3-1/TRBV3-2; D gene: NA
CDR3 protein: CSASVPGAGNTEAFF; CDR3 DNA: TGCAGTGCTAGTGTCCCAGGGGCTGGGAACACTGAAGCTTTCTTT; J gene: TRBJ1-1; clone size: NA; V gene: TRBV20-1; D gene: NA
CDR3 protein: CASSLGRREVDEQFF; CDR3 DNA: TGTGCCAGCAGCTTAGGCCGGCGGGAGGTGGATGAGCAGTTCTTC; J gene: TRBJ2-1; clone size: once; V gene: TRBV13; D gene: TRBD2
CDR3 protein: CASSSRLNYGYTF; CDR3 DNA: TGTGCCAGCAGTTCAAGACTAAACTATGGCTACACCTTC; J gene: TRBJ1-2; clone size: many; V gene: TRBV6-5; D gene: NA
CDR3 protein: CASSLGASGSFGELFF; CDR3 DNA: TGCGCCAGCAGCTTGGGGGCTAGCGGGAGTTTCGGGGAGCTGTTTTTT; J gene: TRBJ2-2; clone size: NA; V gene: TRBV5-1; D gene: TRBD2
CDR3 protein: CASSSGQGQATNEKLFF; CDR3 DNA: TGTGCCAGCAGTTCCGGACAGGGGCAAGCAACTAATGAAAAACTGTTTTTT; J gene: TRBJ1-4; clone size: once; V gene: TRBV27; D gene: TRBD1
CDR3 protein: CASSHRGYTGELFF; CDR3 DNA: TGTGCCAGCAGCCACAGGGGTTACACCGGGGAGCTGTTTTTT; J gene: TRBJ2-2; clone size: NA; V gene: TRBV3-1/TRBV3-2; D gene: NA
CDR3 protein: CASSYAPGGTNEKLFF; CDR3 DNA: TGTGCCAGCAGTTACGCTCCGGGGGGAACTAATGAAAAACTGTTTTTT; J gene: TRBJ1-4; clone size: NA; V gene: TRBV6-6; D gene: NA
CDR3 protein: CASSLKASGRARSYNEQFF; CDR3 DNA: TGTGCCAGCAGCTTAAAAGCTAGCGGGAGGGCCAGGTCCTACAATGAGCAGTTCTTC; J gene: TRBJ2-1; clone size: NA; V gene: TRBV11-2; D gene: TRBD2
CDR3 protein: CASSFPELFF; CDR3 DNA: TGTGCCAGCAGCTTCCCCGAGCTGTTTTTT; J gene: TRBJ2-2; clone size: NA; V gene: TRBV27; D gene: NA
CDR3 protein: CASSSAGTNYEQYF; CDR3 DNA: TGTGCCAGCTCATCGGCCGGGACTAACTACGAGCAGTACTTC; J gene: TRBJ2-7; clone size: NA; V gene: TRBV18; D gene: TRBD2
CDR3 protein: CASSPLRGAGNTIYF; CDR3 DNA: TGCGCCAGCAGCCCCCTCAGGGGGGCTGGAAACACCATATATTTT; J gene: TRBJ1-3; clone size: NA; V gene: TRBV4-1; D gene: TRBD1
CDR3 protein: CAWSVAGGSYGYTF; CDR3 DNA: TGTGCCTGGAGTGTGGCGGGGGGCAGTTATGGCTACACCTTC; J gene: TRBJ1-2; clone size: few; V gene: TRBV30; D gene: NA
CDR3 protein: CATSDATGSNAEAFF; CDR3 DNA: TGTGCCACCAGTGACGCGACAGGGAGTAACGCTGAAGCTTTCTTT; J gene: TRBJ1-1; clone size: NA; V gene: TRBV24-1; D gene: TRBD1
CDR3 protein: CASSPPGMGEKLFF; CDR3 DNA: TGTGCCAGCAGCCCTCCAGGGATGGGTGAAAAACTGTTTTTT; J gene: TRBJ1-4; clone size: NA; V gene: TRBV28; D gene: NA
CDR3 protein: CSVQWTGLNTEAFF; CDR3 DNA: TGCAGCGTTCAATGGACAGGGCTGAACACTGAAGCTTTCTTT; J gene: TRBJ1-1; clone size: NA; V gene: TRBV29-1; D gene: TRBD1
CDR3 protein: CASFPRYF; CDR3 DNA: TGTGCCAGCTTTCCTAGGTACTTC; J gene: TRBJ2-5; clone size: NA; V gene: TRBV25-1; D gene: NA
CDR3 protein: CASSLAPVQEAFF; CDR3 DNA: TGTGCCAGCAGCTTAGCTCCCGTACAAGAAGCTTTCTTT; J gene: TRBJ1-1; clone size: NA; V gene: TRBV11-3; D gene: NA